The 29 T cell receptor beta chains given below trace back to one sample, sequenced in a study of spatial heterogeneity in lung cancer. MiXCR, applied by TCRdb to the 5' RACE reads, yields one record per CDR3 protein. The profile shows around 2,900 distinct CDR3 sequences, 5.5% to 8% of them singletons. Regarding time point: sample taken at primary tumor resection. The sample was normal lung tissue next to the tumor, taken at surgery. These receptors all stem from a male donor with early-stage non-small cell lung cancer.

This clonotype rates as medium-sized (0.01 to 0.1%). This chain joins TRBV12-3 or TRBV12-4 and TRBJ1-3; 7 bases are shared with TRBD1. Trimming took 6 bases from V and 7 from J; bases not matched to a gene: 12. The CDR3 totals 15 residues. The CDR3: CASSTTNRGRNTIYF. The CDR3 DNA follows: TGTGCCAGCAGCACGACAAACAGGGGTCGGAACACCATATATTTT.

This clonotype was picked up many times. V usage is TRBV9 and J usage is TRBJ2-6, with D unresolved. The V end was cut by 7 bases, the J end by 4 bases, with 12 bases between. Germline V gene lookup returns CDR1 SGDLS and CDR2 YYNGEE. The CDR3 contains 14 residues. CDR3 in amino acids: CASSQVSGANVLTF. DNA of the CDR3: TGTGCCAGCTCCCAGGTGTCAGGGGCCAACGTCCTGACTTTC.

The sample holds many counts of this clonotype. This sequence joins TRBV9 and TRBJ2-1, with unresolved D. V gave up 0 bases and J gave up 6 bases, with 1 base separating them. This CDR3 is built from 11 residues. Germline V CDR1 and CDR2: SGDLS, YYNGEE. The CDR3: CASSVANEQFF. The CDR3 DNA is TGTGCCAGCAGCGTAGCCAATGAGCAGTTCTTC. The variable domain in full, with the rest retrieved from reference TRBV9 and TRBJ2-1, is DSGVTQTPKHLITATGQRVTLRCSPRSGDLSVYWYQQSLDQGLQFLIQYYNGEERAKGNILERFSAQQFPDLHSELNLSSLELGDSALYFCASSVANEQFFGPGTRLTVL.

By share of the sample, this clonotype is medium-sized (0.01 to 0.1%). The chain recombines TRBV11-2 with TRBJ2-5; 10 bases map to TRBD2. This CDR3 has 18 residues. Germline lookup yields CDR1 SGHAT and CDR2 FQNNGV. V shed 4 bases and J 4 bases; nucleotides not matched to a gene: 15. The CDR3 protein is CASSSGGSSGSFRETQYF. In DNA form, the CDR3 reads TGTGCCAGCAGCTCCGGAGGTTCTAGCGGGAGTTTTCGAGAGACCCAGTACTTC.

By proportion, this clonotype is medium-sized (0.01 to 0.1%). V and J are TRBV7-8 and TRBJ2-5; D perhaps matches TRBD1 (5 bases). Germline V gives CDR1 SGHVS, CDR2 FQNEAQ. The length of the CDR3 is 11 residues. Trimming took 5 bases from V and 5 from J, leaving 6 bases between them. CDR3 bases: TGTGCCAGCAGCCCAGGGGAGACCCAGTACTTC. Its protein product is CASSPGETQYF. The variable domain in full, with the rest retrieved from reference TRBV7-8 and TRBJ2-5, is GAGVSQSPRYKVAKRGQDVALRCDPISGHVSLFWYQQALGQGPEFLTYFQNEAQLDKSGLPSDRFFAERPEGSVSTLKIQRTQQEDSAVYLCASSPGETQYFGPGTRLLVL.

This clonotype is medium-sized by share. The CDR3: CASSREGQGSYEQYF. Written as DNA, the CDR3 is TGTGCCAGCAGTCGTGAGGGACAGGGATCCTACGAGCAGTACTTC. The V gene is TRBV7-9, the J gene TRBJ2-7; 9 bases map to TRBD1. Germline V CDR1 and CDR2: SEHNR, FQNEAQ (reference sequence). CDR3 length: 15 residues. The V segment lost 6 bases and the J segment 1 base; nucleotides outside the gene matches: 7.

Judged by abundance, this clonotype is medium-sized. The chain combines TRBV20-1 with TRBJ1-4, with a tentative D call TRBD1 (5 bases). CDR3 size: 11 residues. Germline lookup yields CDR1 DFQATT and CDR2 SNEGSKA (reference sequence). The V end was cut by 2 bases, the J end by 13 bases, with 11 bases between. Here the CDR3 DNA reads TGCAGTGCTAGATCCACGGGACGACTGTTTTTT. It specifies CSARSTGRLFF.

This clonotype is labeled as medium-sized. The J gene is TRBJ1-4, the V gene TRBV5-1; D is uncertain. CDR1 and CDR2 (germline): SGHRS, YFSETQ. The CDR3 runs to 13 residues. V dropped 7 bases and J dropped 6 bases, with 13 bases sitting between them. The CDR3 reads CASRGDVDEKLFF. The DNA of the CDR3 is TGCGCCAGCCGCGGAGACGTGGATGAAAAACTGTTTTTT.

The V and J genes are TRBV19 and TRBJ1-5; D is uncertain. Trimming left V 3 bases short and J 6 bases short, with 9 bases between. The germline gives CDR1 LNHDA, CDR2 SQIVND (reference sequence). CDR3 length: 13 amino acids. Here the CDR3 DNA reads TGTGCCAGTAGTATCTGGGAGGGTCAGCCCCAGCATTTT. Amino acid sequence: CASSIWEGQPQHF.

Within the sample, this clonotype is medium-sized. The CDR3 reads CASSWVDRAEGYTF. CDR3 DNA: TGTGCCAGCAGTTGGGTCGACAGGGCTGAGGGCTACACCTTC. The chain combines TRBV12-3 or TRBV12-4 with TRBJ1-2, with 7 bases aligning to TRBD1. The CDR3 has 14 amino acids. The junction had 10 bases not matched to a gene; V was cut back by 4 bases and J by 8 bases.

This clonotype is medium-sized by share. The CDR3 loop reads CASSPKSEQFF. The CDR3 nucleotides are TGTGCCAGCAGTCCCAAGAGTGAGCAGTTCTTC. V gene TRBV28 combines with J gene TRBJ2-1, with D uncertain. CDR1 is MDHEN and CDR2 is SYDVKM in the germline V gene. This CDR3 has 11 residues. The ends were cut back, 5 bases at V and 9 bases at J, with 8 bases in the middle.

This rearrangement joins TRBV24-1 to TRBJ1-5; 8 bases align to TRBD1. In germline, CDR1 is KGHDR, CDR2 SFDVKD. CDR3 length: 16 amino acids. V dropped 2 bases and J dropped 5; count of bases not matched to a gene: 7. CDR3 nucleotides: TGTGCCACCAGTGATTCATTCAGGGGGCAGGATCAGCCCCAGCATTTT. Its translation: CATSDSFRGQDQPQHF.

This clonotype was seen ten or more times. This chain links TRBV18 with TRBJ2-7; D gene unclear. Per germline, CDR1 KGHSH and CDR2 LQKENI. The length of the CDR3 is 13 residues. V was cut by 2 bases and J by 6 bases, with 11 bases left in between. This CDR3 is CASSPSSTREQYF. CDR3 in DNA: TGTGCCAGCTCACCATCGAGTACCCGCGAGCAGTACTTC. The whole variable domain, filled in from reference TRBV18 and TRBJ2-7, reads NAGVMQNPRHLVRRRGQEARLRCSPMKGHSHVYWYRQLPEEGLKFMVYLQKENIIDESGMPKERFSAEFPKEGPSILRIQQVVRGDSAAYFCASSPSSTREQYFGPGTRLTVT.

Many counts were recorded for this clonotype. The rearrangement links TRBV4-3 to TRBJ2-2; D is ambiguous. The CDR3 is made up of 13 amino acids. CDR1 and CDR2 (germline): LGHNA, YSLEER. V lost 0 bases and J lost 6, with 5 bases in between. The CDR3 nucleotides read TGCGCCAGCAGCCAAGATTCAGCCGGGGAGCTGTTTTTT. Translating it yields CASSQDSAGELFF.

This clonotype occurred many times. This sequence joins TRBV29-1 and TRBJ2-3; a weak D match, TRBD1 (6 bases). Deletions cut 6 bases from V and 0 bases from J, with 13 bases between. This CDR3 comprises 14 residues. Germline CDR1 and CDR2: SQVTM and ANQGSEA. The DNA of the CDR3 is TGCAGCGTGGGCCCGGGACAAAGCACAGATACGCAGTATTTT. Residues: CSVGPGQSTDTQYF.

By share, this clonotype counts as medium-sized. The chain is built from TRBV6-2 or TRBV6-3 and TRBJ2-1; tentatively, D is TRBD1 or TRBD2 (6 bases each). The V end was cut by 5 bases, the J end by 10 bases, with 12 bases between. This CDR3 comprises 12 residues. Germline V gene data show CDR1 as MNHEY and CDR2 as SVGEGT. The CDR3 DNA sequence: TGTGCCAGCAGTGAGGGGGGCACCGAGCAGTTCTTC. This translates into CASSEGGTEQFF.

This clonotype is medium-sized (0.01 to 0.1%) in the sample. The gene calls are TRBV20-1 and TRBJ2-3, with TRBD2 identical over 13 bases. Looked up from germline, CDR1 is DFQATT and CDR2 is SNEGSKA (reference sequence). Trimming removed 6 bases from V and 4 bases from J; junction bases left unmatched: 7. The CDR3 runs 15 residues. CDR3 in amino acids: CSAARLAGGADTQYF. In nucleotides, the CDR3 is TGCAGTGCCGCCCGACTAGCGGGGGGCGCAGATACGCAGTATTTT.

This clonotype was recorded many times. The CDR3 loop is CASSSSRGLRTTDPQYF. CDR3 sequence (DNA): TGTGCCAGCAGCTCCTCTCGGGGACTAAGGACGACGGATCCGCAGTATTTT. The chain has TRBV7-8 and TRBJ2-3; 7 bases fit TRBD2. The CDR3 covers 17 residues. Germline CDR1 SGHVS, CDR2 FQNEAQ. V shed 4 bases, J shed 10 bases, and the junction held 20 bases outside the gene matches.

In nucleotides, the CDR3 is TGTGCCAGCAGCTTAGCCAACGTCCTGACTTTC. Translation: CASSLANVLTF. The rearrangement links TRBV7-2 to TRBJ2-6; no clear D. Trimming took off 0 bases at V and 9 bases at J, with 0 bases between the two ends. CDR1 and CDR2 (germline): SGHTA, FQGNSA. The CDR3 is 11 residues long. The entire variable domain, with the rest obtained from reference TRBV7-2 and TRBJ2-6, is as follows: GAGVSQSPSNKVTEKGKDVELRCDPISGHTALYWYRQSLGQGLEFLIYFQGNSAPDKSGLPSDRFSAERTGGSVSTLTIQRTQQEDSAVYLCASSLANVLTFGAGSRLTVL.

In its sample, this clonotype ranks as medium-sized. The chain has TRBV12-3 or TRBV12-4 and TRBJ2-1; the D gene is possibly TRBD2 (6 bases). V was pared by 6 bases and J by 4 bases, with 16 bases between. The CDR3 contains 15 residues. In DNA, the CDR3 is TGTGCCAGCAGCTCCTTCGGGGGTCCGTACAATGAGCAGTTCTTC. Translation: CASSSFGGPYNEQFF.

The chain couples TRBV12-3 or TRBV12-4 to TRBJ2-1; 10 bases align to TRBD1. Trimming at V came to 3 bases and at J to 3 bases, leaving 5 bases not matched to a gene. CDR3 length: 16 residues. CDR3 sequence (DNA): TGTGCCAGCAGTTTTTCCCGGGACAGGGGCTACAATGAGCAGTTCTTC. Protein product: CASSFSRDRGYNEQFF.

This clonotype is judged medium-sized. This rearrangement joins TRBV11-2 to TRBJ2-3; D not resolved. The CDR3 has 11 residues. With 4 bases removed from V and 3 bases from J, the gap between germline ends came to 2 bases. CDR1 SGHAT and CDR2 FQNNGV come from the germline V gene. CDR3 sequence (DNA): TGTGCCAGCAGCTGGACAGATACGCAGTATTTT. Translation: CASSWTDTQYF.

This clonotype has a count of ten or more. The V gene is TRBV7-2, the J gene TRBJ2-7; 8 nucleotides match TRBD2. CDR3 size: 14 residues. With 2 bases clipped from V and 7 bases from J, the junction kept 7 bases outside the gene matches. Germline V gene data show CDR1 as SGHTA and CDR2 as FQGNSA. The CDR3 spells CASSLRRGVPEQYF. The CDR3 bases are TGTGCCAGCAGCTTACGGCGGGGGGTCCCGGAGCAGTACTTC. The variable domain in full, completed from reference TRBV7-2 and TRBJ2-7, reads GAGVSQSPSNKVTEKGKDVELRCDPISGHTALYWYRQSLGQGLEFLIYFQGNSAPDKSGLPSDRFSAERTGGSVSTLTIQRTQQEDSAVYLCASSLRRGVPEQYFGPGTRLTVT.

This clonotype is medium-sized in the sample. This chain links TRBV12-3 or TRBV12-4 with TRBJ2-5; tentative D call: TRBD2 (5 bases). The CDR3 covers 13 residues. V was trimmed by 1 base and J by 4 bases, leaving 7 bases between them. The CDR3 loop reads CASSLGGLETQYF. CDR3 nucleotide sequence: TGTGCCAGCAGTTTAGGAGGGCTAGAGACCCAGTACTTC.

This clonotype qualifies as medium-sized. The rearrangement uses TRBV3-1 and TRBJ2-5; D gene uncertain. The germline V and J ends were trimmed by 6 bases and 0 bases, with 14 bases remaining between them. CDR3 size: 15 residues. Germline-derived CDR1 and CDR2 are LGHDT and YNNKEL (reference sequence). The CDR3 DNA is TGTGCCAGCAGGAGAGACGGCAGGTACCAAGAGACCCAGTACTTC. It encodes CASRRDGRYQETQYF.

This clonotype was seen ten or more times. The chain has TRBV7-8 and TRBJ2-3; 7 positions match TRBD1. Trimming at V came to 4 bases and at J to 2 bases, leaving 9 bases not matched to a gene. This CDR3 comprises 16 residues. CDR1 and CDR2 from the germline V gene are SGHVS and FQNEAQ. CDR3 protein: CASSSMGQTLTDTQYF. In DNA form, the CDR3 reads TGTGCCAGCAGCTCAATGGGACAGACGCTCACAGATACGCAGTATTTT.

This clonotype is categorized as medium-sized (0.01 to 0.1%). The rearrangement links TRBV7-9 to TRBJ2-7; the match to TRBD2 covers 7 bases. The CDR3 is 13 amino acids. The germline V gene has CDR1 SEHNR and CDR2 FQNEAQ (reference sequence). The ends lost 3 bases at V and 3 bases at J; junction bases unmatched: 2. This chain's CDR3 is CASSLAGDYEQYF. In DNA, the CDR3 is TGTGCCAGCAGCTTGGCGGGAGACTACGAGCAGTACTTC.

J is TRBJ1-4 and V is TRBV5-6; unclear D gene. The V and J ends lost 3 bases and 5 bases respectively, with 11 bases between them. The germline V gene has CDR1 SGHDT and CDR2 YYEEEE. This CDR3 has 14 amino acids. In nucleotides, the CDR3 is TGTGCCAGCAGCTGGGGAGGGAGCAATGAAAAACTGTTTTTT. Protein product: CASSWGGSNEKLFF. The whole variable domain, remainder taken from reference TRBV5-6 and TRBJ1-4, is DAGVTQSPTHLIKTRGQQVTLRCSPKSGHDTVSWYQQALGQGPQFIFQYYEEEERQRGNFPDRFSGHQFPNYSSELNVNALLLGDSALYLCASSWGGSNEKLFFGSGTQLSVL.

Within the sample, this clonotype is medium-sized. V and J are TRBV7-9 and TRBJ2-5, with TRBD2 matching over 10 bases. V lost 1 base and J lost 5; bases outside the gene matches: 7. The CDR3 is 16 residues long. Per germline, CDR1 SEHNR and CDR2 FQNEAQ (reference sequence). CDR3 coding DNA: TGTGCCAGCAGCTTAGTCAGCGGGAGGGCCCGTGAGACCCAGTACTTC. Its protein is CASSLVSGRARETQYF.